This T cell receptor beta chain appears in the sequencing data of a study of T-cell memory formation after mild COVID-19. Study-level background: TCR clusters were mostly confined to one donor each.

Whole-study findings and limits: For contracting clones, CD4+ ones sat mainly in CM and EM, CD8+ in EMRA. Whereas later expanders leaned CD4+, clones contracting day 15 to 85 showed a balanced CD4/CD8 makeup.

The TCR alpha and TCR beta cDNA libraries, bearing sample barcodes and UMIs, were generated by 5'RACE using constant-segment primers. MiXCR, run by TCRdb on the 5' RACE reads, gives a single entry per CDR3 protein. The table lists about 210,000 distinct CDR3 sequences, around 25% of them singletons. Details on this clonotype: The antigen remains unidentified.

The TCR sequence derives from an adult woman who had mild COVID-19 (a few samples of this study predate the infection). Cell type and time point are not known. Sequencing input: PBMCs or a T cell subset sorted from them (not recorded which).

This chain's CDR3 is CASSLDGTGLYEQYF. The CDR3 DNA follows: TGCGCCAGCAGCTTGGATGGGACGGGCCTCTACGAGCAGTACTTC. The rearrangement joins TRBV5-1 to TRBJ2-7, with D perhaps given as TRBD1 or TRBD2 (5 bases each). The CDR3 loop spans 15 amino acids. V shed 0 bases and J shed 3 bases, with 13 bases lying between them. Per the germline V gene, CDR1 is SGHRS and CDR2 is YFSETQ.